This T cell receptor (beta chain) came from a study of shared clonotypes between healthy human individuals. Repertoires were generated with immunoSEQ multiplex PCR, while TCRdb's copy carries only in-frame clones and drops some. The repertoire consists of over 1.4 million clones, with roughly 96% occurring once and the leading ten covering about 1.2%. The CDR3 runs 12 residues. Germline loops: CDR1 LNHNV, CDR2 YYDKDF (reference sequence). Trimming removed 1 base at V and 9 bases at J, with 9 bases between. Sequenced sample: naive CD4+ T cells sorted from blood. Subset in this sample: CD45RA+ positively selected. The genes are TRBV15 and TRBJ1-2, with no clear D. The TCR was taken from a man younger than 40 in good health. CDR3 nucleotides: TGTGCCACCAGCAGAGTTCCTGGGAGCTACACCTTC. Encoded protein: CATSRVPGSYTF.